This T cell receptor beta chain appears in the sequencing data of a study of T cell clonality in common variable immunodeficiency. Study outcomes and limitations: TCRbeta clonality was increased in CVID versus healthy controls. Authors noted CVID clonality's cause needs subpopulation repertoire sequencing. Fewer deletions and N-nucleotide insertions were reportedly seen in common variable immunodeficiency TCR beta sequences.

Produced via immunoSEQ multiplex PCR; TCRdb's table is partial and in-frame only. This repertoire holds tens of thousands of clones, and none appear only once. In the case of this clone: Its antigen is as yet unknown. The read finishes 3 residues shy of the CDR3 end, and the germline J gene is used to complete it.

V was pared by 6 bases and J by 6 bases, with 12 bases between. CDR1 is SNHLY and CDR2 is FYNNEI in the germline V gene. The CDR3 runs 12 residues. Caucasian heritage predominated among both patients and controls. This clonotype originated in a person between 18 and 69 years old in good health. The sequenced material came from peripheral blood mononuclear cells. The V call is TRBV2, the J call TRBJ2-7, with D unclear. CDR3 protein: CASRPSTGEQYF. The DNA read from the CDR3 is TGTGCCAGCAGGCCTTCGACGGGCGAG.